These T cell receptor beta chains were read from a single sample in a study of blood T cell repertoires in COVID-19. The table came from immunoSEQ multiplex PCR; TCRdb's copy has only in-frame clones and leaves some out. In the table there are roughly 200,000 clones, around 84% of which are singletons. The sequenced sample consisted of peripheral blood. Receptors were obtained from a human donor in a cohort sampled during active COVID-19. CDR3s include the opening cysteine and the closing phenylalanine or tryptophan. D genes are given only for firm matches.

V	D	J	DNA	CDR3
TRBV27	TRBD2	TRBJ2-7	TGTGCCAGCAGTACTCGACTAGCGGGAGGGTTTGAGCAGTACTTC	CASSTRLAGGFEQYF
TRBV5-1	TRBD2	TRBJ2-1	TGCGCCAGCAGCTTGGGACTAGCGGGGGCCATTCGCCGTGAGCAGTTCTTC	CASSLGLAGAIRREQFF
TRBV12-5	NA	TRBJ1-2	TGTGCTAGTGGTTTGGTTGCACATAACTATGGCTACACCTTC	CASGLVAHNYGYTF
TRBV2	NA	TRBJ1-1	TGTGCCAGCAGTGAGGTCCCGGGAAAAGCTTTCTTT	CASSEVPGKAFF
TRBV18	NA	TRBJ1-5	TGTGCCAGCTCCGGAGACGCGGGGGGCATTCAGCCCCAGCATTTT	CASSGDAGGIQPQHF
TRBV18	TRBD1	TRBJ2-1	TGTGCCAGCTCACCAGGGACAGGCTCCTACAATGAGCAGTTCTTC	CASSPGTGSYNEQFF
TRBV29-1	NA	TRBJ2-7	TGCAGCGTTGGCAGGGGGGAATTCCAGCAGTACTTC	CSVGRGEFQQYF
TRBV5-6	NA	TRBJ1-2	TGTGCCAGCAGCTTGCCCCCGGGCGGGACGGCTGGCTACACCTTC	CASSLPPGGTAGYTF
TRBV2	NA	TRBJ2-1	TGTGCCAGCAGGGGCGGGACCCTTTACAATGAGCAGTTCTTC	CASRGGTLYNEQFF
TRBV7-9	NA	TRBJ2-1	TGTGCCAGCAGCTTAGAGGCGGGGAAGCAGTTCTTC	CASSLEAGKQFF
TRBV6-1	NA	TRBJ1-1	TGTGCCAGCAGTGACACAGGTCGCACTGAAGCTTTCTTT	CASSDTGRTEAFF
TRBV3-1/TRBV3-2	NA	TRBJ1-1	TGTGCCAGCAGCCAACAGGATCCATTAAAAGCTTTCTTT	CASSQQDPLKAFF
TRBV29-1	TRBD1	TRBJ2-3	TGCAGCGCTCCGCCAGGGGGAGTGGAGGATACGCAGTATTTT	CSAPPGGVEDTQYF